The rows below give T cell receptor beta chains drawn from one sample of a study of blood T cell repertoires in COVID-19. Here immunoSEQ multiplex PCR was the method, and the copy in TCRdb shows in-frame clones only, minus some. The sample yields around 260,000 clones, about nine tenths seen once. Sequencing was carried out using peripheral blood. The receptors stem from a woman aged 40 to 50 who had recovered from COVID-19. CDR3s include the opening cysteine and the closing phenylalanine or tryptophan. The D gene is left open where the match is weak. Part of the rows lack a size; the others show once, few, many or a class for expanded clones.

D,J,V,size,DNA,CDR3
TRBD1,TRBJ2-3,TRBV29-1,once,TGCAGCGTTGGGGACAGACCAGATACGCAGTATTTT,CSVGDRPDTQYF
-,TRBJ2-1,TRBV6-5,-,TGTGCCAGCAGAGGGACTTTAAACAATGAGCAGTTCTTC,CASRGTLNNEQFF
-,TRBJ1-1,TRBV7-8,-,TGTGCCAGCAGCTATGGGGGGAACATGAACACTGAAGCTTTCTTT,CASSYGGNMNTEAFF
-,TRBJ1-3,TRBV19,-,TGTGCCAGTAGTGTAGACTTCTTCTCTGGAAACACCATATATTTT,CASSVDFFSGNTIYF
TRBD2,TRBJ2-3,TRBV14,-,TGTGCCAGCAGCCAAGTTGGGACTAGCGGGAGCCCTCAAAGAGATACGCAGTATTTT,CASSQVGTSGSPQRDTQYF
TRBD2,TRBJ2-5,TRBV11-3,-,TGTGCCAGCAGCCAGGGGCTAGCGGGAGAGGGAAGGGAGACCCAGTACTTC,CASSQGLAGEGRETQYF
TRBD1,TRBJ1-3,TRBV24-1,-,TGTGCCACCAGTGACCGTACAGGGGGGACTGGAAACACCATATATTTT,CATSDRTGGTGNTIYF
-,TRBJ1-1,TRBV30,-,TGTGCCTGGAGTGTAGGGGATTTGAACACTGAAGCTTTCTTT,CAWSVGDLNTEAFF
TRBD1,TRBJ2-2,TRBV7-2,-,TGTGCCAGCAGCCCGAGTAGGGACAGAGGACGAGTTGGGGAGCTGTTTTTT,CASSPSRDRGRVGELFF
TRBD1,TRBJ2-7,TRBV19,-,TGTGCCAGTAGGGACAGGGCGGCCTACGAGCAGTACTTC,CASRDRAAYEQYF
TRBD2,TRBJ2-2,TRBV3-1/TRBV3-2,-,TGTGCCAGCAGCCAAGCCCGACTAGCGCTGAACACCGGGGAGCTGTTTTTT,CASSQARLALNTGELFF
-,TRBJ1-1,TRBV6-6,-,TGTGCCAGCAGCATTAACACTGAAGCTTTCTTT,CASSINTEAFF
TRBD2,TRBJ2-7,TRBV28,-,TGTGCCATTGCGGGGGGGACCCTTCAGAACGAGCAGTACTTC,CAIAGGTLQNEQYF
TRBD1,TRBJ1-4,TRBV6-5,-,TGTGCCAGCAGTTACGGGCAGGGGGATGAAAAACTGTTTTTT,CASSYGQGDEKLFF
TRBD2,TRBJ2-1,TRBV7-2,-,TGTGCCAGCAGCTTGTGGACTAGCGGAAACAATGAGCAGTTCTTC,CASSLWTSGNNEQFF
TRBD2,TRBJ2-1,TRBV29-1,-,TGCAGCGTTGAAGGCCTAGCGGGAGGGTACAATGAGCAGTTCTTC,CSVEGLAGGYNEQFF